This T cell receptor beta chain was recorded in a study of response to subunit inactivated influenza vaccine (dated by TCRdb to 2016 to 2018). For context, the study as a whole: Deep quantitative profiling of the T cell receptor repertoire was used in the study to follow responses to a trivalent subunit inactivated influenza vaccine. Broader findings and caveats from the paper: The authors suggested that each seasonal influenza vaccination may recruit only a limited number of new T cells.

This clonotype was seen a handful of times. Its antigen is currently not known. Base qualities are not recorded, but no much larger clone differs from it by a single base. Trimming removed 5 bases from V and 1 base from J; the gene matches leave 7 bases unexplained. Taken from the germline V gene, the CDR1 and CDR2 loops are SQVTM and ANQGSEA. The CDR3 goes from the cysteine to the phenylalanine over 14 residues. Only the CDR3 DNA stays, 42 bases, in frame from base 1. Receptors were amplified or captured by RT-PCR. Instrument used: Illumina HiSeq 2500. The raw public reads went through TCRdb reprocessing: fastp at Q25, MiXCR clone calling, in-frame beta chains kept. Each entry is one CDR3 protein sequence, shown with its most common DNA and genes. Across this sample there are around 530,000 distinct CDR3 sequences, with over 9.5% seen only once. The top ten clones comprise about a tenth of the sample.

This chain is built from TRBV29-1 and TRBJ2-7, and 8 junctional nucleotides match TRBD1. Sequencing used PBMCs from blood, obtained on the day of vaccination. The clonotype was recovered from a man aged 45-65 years who received an inactivated influenza vaccine. Donor details come from another sample of the same person, matched by shared clones. The encoded CDR3 is CSVRTGPPSYEQYF. The DNA sequence is TGCAGCGTTCGGACAGGGCCTCCTTCCTACGAGCAGTACTTC.